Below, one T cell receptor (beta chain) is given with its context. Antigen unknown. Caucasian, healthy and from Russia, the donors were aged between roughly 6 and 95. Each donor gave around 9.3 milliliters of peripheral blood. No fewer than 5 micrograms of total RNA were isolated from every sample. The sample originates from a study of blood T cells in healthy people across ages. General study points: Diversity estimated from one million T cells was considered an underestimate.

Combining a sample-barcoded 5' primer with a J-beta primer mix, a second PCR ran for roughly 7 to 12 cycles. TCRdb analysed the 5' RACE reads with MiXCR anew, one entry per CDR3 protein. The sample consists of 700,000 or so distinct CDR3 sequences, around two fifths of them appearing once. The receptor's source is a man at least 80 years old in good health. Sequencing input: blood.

CDR3 nucleotides: TGTGCCAGCAGTGACGGTACTAGCGGACACTATAATGAGCAGTACTTC. It encodes CASSDGTSGHYNEQYF. The gene calls are TRBV6-4 and TRBJ2-5; 8 bases align to TRBD2. V dropped 2 bases and J dropped 11; count of bases not matched to a gene: 16. Germline V gene sequence: CDR1 MRHNA, CDR2 SNTAGT. The CDR3 consists of 16 residues.